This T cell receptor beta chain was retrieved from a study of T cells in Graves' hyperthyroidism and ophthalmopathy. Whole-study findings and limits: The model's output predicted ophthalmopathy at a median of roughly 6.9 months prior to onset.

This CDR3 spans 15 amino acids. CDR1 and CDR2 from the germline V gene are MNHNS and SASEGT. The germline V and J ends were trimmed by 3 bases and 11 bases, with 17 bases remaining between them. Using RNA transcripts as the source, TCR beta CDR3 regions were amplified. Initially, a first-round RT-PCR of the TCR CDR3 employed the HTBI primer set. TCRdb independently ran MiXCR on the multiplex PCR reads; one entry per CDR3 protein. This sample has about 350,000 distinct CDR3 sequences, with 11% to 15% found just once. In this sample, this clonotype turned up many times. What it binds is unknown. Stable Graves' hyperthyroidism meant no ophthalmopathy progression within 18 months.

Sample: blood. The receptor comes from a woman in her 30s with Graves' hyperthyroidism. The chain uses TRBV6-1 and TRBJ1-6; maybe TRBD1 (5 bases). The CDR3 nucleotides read TGTGCCAGCAGTGACGGGACGTCCGGGGGGGCACCCCTCCACTTT. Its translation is CASSDGTSGGAPLHF.